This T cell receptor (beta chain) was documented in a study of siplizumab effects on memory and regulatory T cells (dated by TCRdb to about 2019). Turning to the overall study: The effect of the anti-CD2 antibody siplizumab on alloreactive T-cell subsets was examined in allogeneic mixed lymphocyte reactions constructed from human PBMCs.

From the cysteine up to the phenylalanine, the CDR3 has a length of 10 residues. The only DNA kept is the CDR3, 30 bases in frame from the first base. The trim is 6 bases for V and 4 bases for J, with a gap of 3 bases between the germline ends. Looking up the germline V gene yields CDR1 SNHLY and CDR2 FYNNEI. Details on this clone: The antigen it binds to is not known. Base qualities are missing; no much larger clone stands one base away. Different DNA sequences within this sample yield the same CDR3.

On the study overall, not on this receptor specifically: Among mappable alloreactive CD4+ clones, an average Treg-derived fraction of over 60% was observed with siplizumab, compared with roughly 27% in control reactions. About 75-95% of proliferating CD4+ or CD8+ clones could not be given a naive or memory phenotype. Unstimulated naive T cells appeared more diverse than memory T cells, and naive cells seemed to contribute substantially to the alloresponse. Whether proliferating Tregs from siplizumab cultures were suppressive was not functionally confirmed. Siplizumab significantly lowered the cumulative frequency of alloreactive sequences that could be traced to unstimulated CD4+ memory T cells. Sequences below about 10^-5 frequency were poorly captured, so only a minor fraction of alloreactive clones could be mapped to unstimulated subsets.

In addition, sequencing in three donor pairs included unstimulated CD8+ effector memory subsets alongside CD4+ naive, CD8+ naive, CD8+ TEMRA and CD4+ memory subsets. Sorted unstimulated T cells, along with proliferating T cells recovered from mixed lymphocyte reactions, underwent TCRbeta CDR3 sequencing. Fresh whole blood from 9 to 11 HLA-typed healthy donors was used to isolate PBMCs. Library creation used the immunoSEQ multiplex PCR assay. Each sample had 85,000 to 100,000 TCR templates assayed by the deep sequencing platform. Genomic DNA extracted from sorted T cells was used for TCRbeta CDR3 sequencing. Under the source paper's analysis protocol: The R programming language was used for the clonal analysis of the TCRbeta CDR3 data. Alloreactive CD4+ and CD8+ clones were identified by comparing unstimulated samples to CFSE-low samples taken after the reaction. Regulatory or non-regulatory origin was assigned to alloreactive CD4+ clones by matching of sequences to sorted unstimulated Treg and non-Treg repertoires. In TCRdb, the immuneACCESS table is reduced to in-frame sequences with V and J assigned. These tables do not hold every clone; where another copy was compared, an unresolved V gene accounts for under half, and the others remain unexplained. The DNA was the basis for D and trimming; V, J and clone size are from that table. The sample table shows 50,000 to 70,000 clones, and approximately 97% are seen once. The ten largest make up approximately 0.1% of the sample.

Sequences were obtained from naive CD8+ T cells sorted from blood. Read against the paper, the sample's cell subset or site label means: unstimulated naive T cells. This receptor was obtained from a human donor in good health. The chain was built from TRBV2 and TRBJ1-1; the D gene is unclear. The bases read TGTGCCAGCAGGGGCACTGAAGCTTTCTTT. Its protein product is CASRGTEAFF.